This T cell receptor (beta chain) was retrieved from a study of blood T cells in healthy people across ages. Overall study findings and caveats: Unsorted PBMCs blocked a conclusive comparison of naive and antigen-experienced cells. Long-lived donors had more naive CD4+ cells and higher diversity than aged donors.

Comments on this clonotype: Antigen specificity is unknown.

Approximately 9 milliliters was the volume of peripheral blood drawn from each donor. Primers used in a second PCR of about 7 to 11 cycles were a sample-barcoded 5' primer and a J-beta primer mix. MiXCR, run by TCRdb on the 5' RACE reads, gives a single entry per CDR3 protein. Of some 940,000 distinct CDR3 sequences listed, about 27% are singletons. With 5 bases clipped from V and 5 bases from J, the junction kept 13 bases outside the gene matches. Germline-derived CDR1 and CDR2 are DFQATT and SNEGSKA (reference sequence). CDR3 size: 15 residues. These sequences were also reported in another study, on T cells of mothers and their children.

The sequence was obtained from a woman aged 40 to 50 in good health. The chain carries TRBV20-1 and TRBJ1-2; 8 bases match TRBD1. The source material was blood. The CDR3 protein is CSASLGQDREYGYTF. The CDR3 DNA is TGCAGTGCTTCTTTGGGTCAGGACAGGGAATATGGCTACACCTTC.